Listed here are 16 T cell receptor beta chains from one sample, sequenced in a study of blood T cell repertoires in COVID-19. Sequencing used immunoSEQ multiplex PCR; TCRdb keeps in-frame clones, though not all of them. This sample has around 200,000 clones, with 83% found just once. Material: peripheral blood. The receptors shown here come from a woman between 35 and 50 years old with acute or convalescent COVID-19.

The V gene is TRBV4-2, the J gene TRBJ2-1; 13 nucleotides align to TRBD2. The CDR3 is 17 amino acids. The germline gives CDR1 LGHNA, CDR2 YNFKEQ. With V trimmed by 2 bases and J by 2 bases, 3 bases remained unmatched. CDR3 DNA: TGTGCCAGCAGCCAAACTAGCGGGGGGGCTACCTACAATGAGCAGTTCTTC. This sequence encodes CASSQTSGGATYNEQFF.

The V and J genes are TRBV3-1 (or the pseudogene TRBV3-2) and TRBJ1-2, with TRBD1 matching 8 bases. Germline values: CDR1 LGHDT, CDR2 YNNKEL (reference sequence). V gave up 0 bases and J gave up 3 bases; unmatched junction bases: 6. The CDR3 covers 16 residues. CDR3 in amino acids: CASSQDTTGGHYGYTF. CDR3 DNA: TGTGCCAGCAGCCAAGATACCACAGGGGGACACTATGGCTACACCTTC.

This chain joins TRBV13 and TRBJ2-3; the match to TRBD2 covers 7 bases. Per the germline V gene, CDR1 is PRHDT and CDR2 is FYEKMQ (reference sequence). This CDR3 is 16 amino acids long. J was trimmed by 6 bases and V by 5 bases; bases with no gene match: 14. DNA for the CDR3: TGTGCCAGCAGCCTGGGAGGGTTTCTGGGATTGGATACGCAGTATTTT. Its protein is CASSLGGFLGLDTQYF.

In DNA, the CDR3 is TGTGCCAGCAGCTTGGGAGGGCGGGGGGAAGCTTTCTTT. Translating gives CASSLGGRGEAFF. The chain uses TRBV7-8 and TRBJ1-1, with D perhaps TRBD1 (5 bases). The CDR3 has 13 residues. The germline CDR1 and CDR2 sequences are SGHVS and FQNEAQ. Trimming stripped 3 bases from V and 8 bases from J, with 13 bases between.

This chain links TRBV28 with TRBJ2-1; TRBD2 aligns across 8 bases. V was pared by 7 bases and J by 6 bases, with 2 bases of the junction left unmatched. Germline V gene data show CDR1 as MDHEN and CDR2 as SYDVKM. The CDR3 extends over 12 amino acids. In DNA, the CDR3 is TGTGCCAGCAAGAGCGGGAGCAATGAGCAGTTCTTC. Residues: CASKSGSNEQFF.

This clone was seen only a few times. The CDR3 loop is CASSLGFSGGVETQYF. The CDR3 DNA reads TGTGCCAGCAGCTTAGGGTTTAGCGGGGGGGTAGAGACCCAGTACTTC. J is TRBJ2-5 and V is TRBV13; TRBD2 agrees at 11 bases. V trimming: 0 bases; J trimming: 4 bases; junction bases outside the gene matches: 4. CDR3 length equals 16 residues. Germline V gene sequence: CDR1 PRHDT, CDR2 FYEKMQ (reference sequence).

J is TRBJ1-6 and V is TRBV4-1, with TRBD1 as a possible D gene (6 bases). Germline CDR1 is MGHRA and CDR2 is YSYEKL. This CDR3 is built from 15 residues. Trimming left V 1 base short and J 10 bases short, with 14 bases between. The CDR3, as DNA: TGCGCCAGCAGCCAAGTTCTACAGGGCGGGTCACCCCTCCACTTT. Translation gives CASSQVLQGGSPLHF.

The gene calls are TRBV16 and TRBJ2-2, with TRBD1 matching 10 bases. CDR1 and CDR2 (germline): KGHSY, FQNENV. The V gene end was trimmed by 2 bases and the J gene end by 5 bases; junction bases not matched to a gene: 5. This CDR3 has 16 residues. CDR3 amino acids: CASSQRGQGLTGELFF. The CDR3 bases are TGTGCCAGCAGCCAACGGGGACAGGGGCTTACCGGGGAGCTGTTTTTT. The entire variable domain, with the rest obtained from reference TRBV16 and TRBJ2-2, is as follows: GEEVAQTPKHLVRGEGQKAKLYCAPIKGHSYVFWYQQVLKNEFKFLISFQNENVFDETGMPKERFSAKCLPNSPCSLEIQATKLEDSAVYFCASSQRGQGLTGELFFGEGSRLTVL.

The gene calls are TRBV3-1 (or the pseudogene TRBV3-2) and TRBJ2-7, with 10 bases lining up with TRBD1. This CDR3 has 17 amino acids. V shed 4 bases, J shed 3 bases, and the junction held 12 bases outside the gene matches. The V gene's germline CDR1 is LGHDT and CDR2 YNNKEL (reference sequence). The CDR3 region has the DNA TGTGCCAGCAGCCCCGCCGACAGGGGGCTACAATACTACGAGCAGTACTTC. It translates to CASSPADRGLQYYEQYF.

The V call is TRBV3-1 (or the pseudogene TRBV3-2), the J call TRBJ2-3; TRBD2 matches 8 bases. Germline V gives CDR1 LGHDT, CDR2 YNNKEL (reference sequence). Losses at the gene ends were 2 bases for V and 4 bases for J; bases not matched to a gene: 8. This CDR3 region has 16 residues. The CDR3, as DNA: TGTGCCAGCAGCCAAAAATCCGGGAGGGCTTCAGATACGCAGTATTTT. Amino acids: CASSQKSGRASDTQYF.

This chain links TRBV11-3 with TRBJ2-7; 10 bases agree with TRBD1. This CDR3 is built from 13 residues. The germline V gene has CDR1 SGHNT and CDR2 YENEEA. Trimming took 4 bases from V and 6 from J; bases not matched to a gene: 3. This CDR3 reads CASSSRDRGEQYF. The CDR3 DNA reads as TGTGCCAGCAGCTCCCGGGACAGGGGCGAGCAGTACTTC. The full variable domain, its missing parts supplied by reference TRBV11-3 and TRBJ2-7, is EAGVVQSPRYKIIEKKQPVAFWCNPISGHNTLYWYLQNLGQGPELLIRYENEEAVDDSQLPKDRFSAERLKGVDSTLKIQPAELGDSAVYLCASSSRDRGEQYFGPGTRLTVT.

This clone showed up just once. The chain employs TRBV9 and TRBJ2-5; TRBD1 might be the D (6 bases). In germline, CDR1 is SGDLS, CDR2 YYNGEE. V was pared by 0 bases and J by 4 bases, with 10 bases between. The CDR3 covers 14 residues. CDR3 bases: TGTGCCAGCAGCGTAGCGGACAGACCAGAGACCCAGTACTTC. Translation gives CASSVADRPETQYF.

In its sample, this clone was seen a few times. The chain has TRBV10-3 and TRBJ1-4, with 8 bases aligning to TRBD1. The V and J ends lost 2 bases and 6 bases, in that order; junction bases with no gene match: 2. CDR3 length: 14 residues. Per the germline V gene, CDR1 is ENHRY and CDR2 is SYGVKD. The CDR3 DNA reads TGTGCCATCAGTGAGACAGGGGGAGATGAAAAACTGTTTTTT. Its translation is CAISETGGDEKLFF.

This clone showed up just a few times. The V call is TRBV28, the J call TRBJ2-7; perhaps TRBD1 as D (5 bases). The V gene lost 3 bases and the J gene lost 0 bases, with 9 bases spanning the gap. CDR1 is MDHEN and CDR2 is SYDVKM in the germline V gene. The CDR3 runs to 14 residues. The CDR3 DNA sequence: TGTGCCAGCAGTTTGGGCGACAGCTCCTACGAGCAGTACTTC. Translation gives CASSLGDSSYEQYF.

Here the CDR3 reads CASSYEGWGGDGYTF. The CDR3 DNA reads TGTGCCAGCAGTTACGAGGGGTGGGGAGGAGATGGCTACACCTTC. V usage is TRBV6-5 and J usage is TRBJ1-2; D possibly corresponds to TRBD1 (5 bases). V was pared by 2 bases and J by 6 bases, with 16 bases between. This CDR3 is built from 15 residues. Germline CDR1 MNHEY, CDR2 SVGAGI.

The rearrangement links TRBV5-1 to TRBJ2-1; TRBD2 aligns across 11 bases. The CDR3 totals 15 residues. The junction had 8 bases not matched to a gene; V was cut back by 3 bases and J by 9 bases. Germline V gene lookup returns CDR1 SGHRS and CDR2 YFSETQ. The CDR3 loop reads CASSYGSGGALEQFF. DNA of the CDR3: TGCGCCAGCAGCTATGGTAGCGGGGGGGCCCTTGAGCAGTTCTTC.